The entry below describes one TCR beta chain. Its antigen is undetermined. The entry originates in a study of CD4 T cells in relation to SARS-CoV-2 and coronaviruses. Study-level information: After 10 days of antigen culture, PBMC TCR beta CDR3s were sequenced.

The CDR3 has 17 residues. V dropped 5 bases and J dropped 4; count of bases not matched to a gene: 14. Looked up from germline, CDR1 is GTSNPN and CDR2 is SVGIG (reference sequence). Sequencing was performed with immunoSEQ multiplex PCR; in TCRdb, only in-frame clones are kept and a portion is missing. The sample holds approximately 24,000 clones, about 81% seen once. Unexposed donor CD4+ T cells date from 2011-2018, before the COVID-19 pandemic. After ten to eleven days of culture, CD4+ T cells were isolated. Cells permitting, SARS-CoV-2 S/N and four cold-coronavirus spikes were tested on unexposed-donor CD4+ T cells. Cultures received half-medium IL-2 refreshes on days 3 and 7.

The sample consisted of CD4+ T cells from PBMCs, cultured in vitro. This TCR came from a human donor in good health. J is TRBJ1-4 and V is TRBV30, with 9 bases aligning to TRBD1. The CDR3 sequence is CAWASPGTGIGNEKLFF. The CDR3 coding sequence is TGTGCCTGGGCTTCTCCCGGGACAGGGATCGGTAATGAAAAACTGTTTTTT.